Following are 24 T cell receptor beta chains from one sample sequenced in a study of blood T cell repertoires in COVID-19 (dated by TCRdb to 2018 to 2021). The library was built by means of the immunoSEQ multiplex PCR assay. TCRdb stores this immuneACCESS table with in-frame sequences only. Part of the clones is absent; in the studies checked, under half of the shortfall reflects unresolved V genes, and no reason is known for the rest. The table for this sample lists tens of thousands of clones; around four fifths of them were counted only once. The ten largest clones capture about 37% of the sample. The sequencing input was peripheral blood. Every receptor here comes from a man between 70 and 80 years old with acute or convalescent COVID-19.

The CDR3 nucleotides read TGTGCCAGTAGGGCTAGCGGGAGGTCCGGGGAGCTGTTTTTT. It codes for CASRASGRSGELFF. The rearrangement joins TRBV9 to TRBJ2-2; 11 positions agree with TRBD2. Trimming took 8 bases from V and 6 from J; bases not matched to a gene: 6. CDR3 length: 14 amino acids. In germline, CDR1 is SGDLS, CDR2 YYNGEE. Looking up the rest from reference TRBV9 and TRBJ2-2 gives the full variable domain: DSGVTQTPKHLITATGQRVTLRCSPRSGDLSVYWYQQSLDQGLQFLIQYYNGEERAKGNILERFSAQQFPDLHSELNLSSLELGDSALYFCASRASGRSGELFFGEGSRLTVL.

The CDR3 here is CASSPGGRLVHEQYF. The CDR3 bases are TGTGCCAGCAGCCCGGGAGGGCGCCTTGTACACGAGCAGTACTTC. The chain is built from TRBV5-5 and TRBJ2-7, with TRBD2 identical over 8 bases. The J segment lost 5 bases and the V segment lost 4 bases, leaving 11 bases of the junction unmatched. There are 15 residues in the CDR3. Per germline, CDR1 SGHKS and CDR2 YYEKEE (reference sequence).

The chain joins TRBV7-2 to TRBJ1-5, with a weak D call TRBD1 (5 bases). CDR1 is SGHTA, CDR2 FQGNSA, per germline. This CDR3 has 16 residues. V gave up 5 bases and J gave up 3 bases, with 17 bases separating them. The CDR3 DNA reads TGTGCCAGCAGCCGTATCTCGGGGGATCCCAATCAGCCCCAGCATTTT. As protein: CASSRISGDPNQPQHF.

The rearrangement uses TRBV7-9 and TRBJ1-2; TRBD1 matches at 10 bases. Germline loops: CDR1 SEHNR, CDR2 FQNEAQ (reference sequence). The CDR3 consists of 14 residues. J was trimmed by 3 bases and V by 5 bases; bases with no gene match: 3. The CDR3 DNA is TGTGCCAGCAGCAGGGACAGGGGTTACTATGGCTACACCTTC. This translates into CASSRDRGYYGYTF.

J is TRBJ2-5 and V is TRBV13, with no clear D. This CDR3 contains 13 residues. Deletions cut 6 bases from V and 3 bases from J, with 11 bases between. Germline lookup yields CDR1 PRHDT and CDR2 FYEKMQ (reference sequence). CDR3 nucleotides: TGTGCCAGCAGGTCCTGGCGGAAAGAGACCCAGTACTTC. Translated: CASRSWRKETQYF. Looking up the rest from reference TRBV13 and TRBJ2-5 gives the full variable domain: AAGVIQSPRHLIKEKRETATLKCYPIPRHDTVYWYQQGPGQDPQFLISFYEKMQSDKGSIPDRFSAQQFSDYHSELNMSSLELGDSALYFCASRSWRKETQYFGPGTRLLVL.

The V call is TRBV19, the J call TRBJ2-5, with TRBD1 matching 9 bases. Per the germline V gene, CDR1 is LNHDA and CDR2 is SQIVND (reference sequence). CDR3 length: 15 amino acids. V trimming: 5 bases; J trimming: 4 bases; junction bases outside the gene matches: 8. CDR3 residues: CASSGRDRESETQYF. In nucleotides, the CDR3 is TGTGCCAGTAGTGGCCGGGACAGGGAATCAGAGACCCAGTACTTC.

This clone is deemed medium-sized. J is TRBJ1-2 and V is TRBV6-5; D unresolved. Germline-derived CDR1 and CDR2 are MNHEY and SVGAGI. V gave up 8 bases and J gave up 8 bases, with 18 bases separating them. The CDR3 extends over 13 amino acids. The CDR3 DNA follows: TGTGCCAGCTTCTTACAGCGGGTCGGGGGCTACACCTTC. Amino acid sequence: CASFLQRVGGYTF.

The CDR3 reads CASSFSGASNQPQHF. For the CDR3, the DNA is TGTGCCAGCAGTTTCTCAGGGGCTAGCAATCAGCCCCAGCATTTT. V gene TRBV28 combines with J gene TRBJ1-5, with D perhaps TRBD1 (6 bases). Trimming left V 3 bases short and J 0 bases short, with 9 bases between. This CDR3 region has 15 residues. Looked up from germline, CDR1 is MDHEN and CDR2 is SYDVKM.

This chain links TRBV4-1 with TRBJ1-4; D is uncertain. This CDR3 contains 16 residues. V lost 1 base, J lost 7 bases, and 16 bases lay in between. CDR1 is MGHRA, CDR2 YSYEKL, per germline. CDR3 loop: CASSQVSGVRGEKLFF. DNA of the CDR3: TGCGCCAGCAGCCAAGTGTCCGGGGTGCGGGGTGAAAAACTGTTTTTT.

V and J are TRBV29-1 and TRBJ2-7; 10 bases line up with TRBD1. This CDR3 contains 13 residues. The ends lost 5 bases at V and 2 bases at J; junction bases unmatched: 3. Germline V CDR1 and CDR2: SQVTM, ANQGSEA. The CDR3 nucleotides read TGCAGCGTTCCGGGACAGGGGACCTACGAGCAGTACTTC. Residues: CSVPGQGTYEQYF.

The chain recombines TRBV25-1 with TRBJ2-3; 11 bases agree with TRBD2. Germline-derived CDR1 and CDR2 are MGHDK and SYGVNS. CDR3 length: 16 amino acids. V shed 3 bases and J 6 bases; nucleotides not matched to a gene: 8. The CDR3 region is CASSDTTSGVADTQYF. The CDR3 nucleotides are TGTGCCAGCAGTGATACGACTAGCGGGGTGGCGGATACGCAGTATTTT.

Here the CDR3 DNA reads TGTGCCAGCAGACGCCCGACAGGGGTGCTTTTCTTT. This sequence encodes CASRRPTGVLFF. This chain links TRBV7-3 with TRBJ1-1; the match to TRBD1 covers 8 bases. V lost 6 bases and J lost 13; bases outside the gene matches: 10. The germline V gene encodes CDR1 SGHTA and CDR2 FQGTGA. The CDR3 covers 12 residues.

The CDR3 sequence: CASTFSNQPQHF. In DNA, the CDR3 is TGTGCCAGCACCTTTAGCAATCAGCCCCAGCATTTT. The genes are TRBV12-3 or TRBV12-4 and TRBJ1-5; D is unclear. This CDR3 region has 12 residues. The germline V and J ends were trimmed by 7 bases and 0 bases, with 4 bases remaining between them.

The gene calls are TRBV19 and TRBJ1-6, with D possibly TRBD1 on 6 matching bases. Germline loops: CDR1 LNHDA, CDR2 SQIVND (reference sequence). This CDR3 has 16 amino acids. V lost 6 bases and J 0 bases, leaving 12 bases between the germline ends. The CDR3 DNA sequence: TGTGCCAGTAGGGCCACAGGGAGCTCCTATAATTCACCCCTCCACTTT. Translation: CASRATGSSYNSPLHF.

The chain carries TRBV19 and TRBJ1-2, with 10 bases matching TRBD1. CDR1 and CDR2 from the germline V gene are LNHDA and SQIVND (reference sequence). J was trimmed by 8 bases and V by 11 bases; bases with no gene match: 11. The CDR3 length is 13 residues. CDR3 loop: CAVMGQGTGGYTF. The CDR3 nucleotides are TGTGCCGTAATGGGACAGGGGACGGGGGGCTACACCTTC.

This clone was seen a few times. V and J are TRBV6-5 and TRBJ1-5, with 10 bases lining up with TRBD1. The germline V gene encodes CDR1 MNHEY and CDR2 SVGAGI. V dropped 6 bases and J dropped 5; count of bases not matched to a gene: 1. The length of the CDR3 is 13 residues. This CDR3 is CASRGTGDQPQHF. DNA of the CDR3: TGTGCCAGCAGAGGGACAGGGGATCAGCCCCAGCATTTT.

V usage is TRBV3-1 (or the pseudogene TRBV3-2) and J usage is TRBJ1-2, with 11 bases that match TRBD1. J was trimmed by 7 bases and V by 2 bases; bases with no gene match: 9. This CDR3 has 16 amino acids. Germline assignment: CDR1 LGHDT and CDR2 YNNKEL (reference sequence). CDR3 DNA sequence: TGTGCCAGCAGCCAACCCGGGACAGGGGGTTGGAGTGGCTACACCTTC. It translates to CASSQPGTGGWSGYTF.

In DNA form, the CDR3 reads TGTGCCAGCAGCTTAATGGGGGCGAACACTGAAGCTTTCTTT. It is translated as CASSLMGANTEAFF. This chain joins TRBV7-2 and TRBJ1-1; D may be TRBD1 (6 bases). The CDR3 has 14 amino acids. Trimming took 2 bases from V and 1 from J, leaving 8 bases between them. Germline V gene lookup returns CDR1 SGHTA and CDR2 FQGNSA.

This chain uses TRBV9 with TRBJ2-1; 9 bases are shared with TRBD2. The germline gives CDR1 SGDLS, CDR2 YYNGEE. J was trimmed by 7 bases and V by 0 bases; bases with no gene match: 5. This CDR3 is built from 15 residues. In nucleotides, the CDR3 is TGTGCCAGCAGCGTAGGGCTAGCGGGACAGAATGAGCAGTTCTTC. This sequence encodes CASSVGLAGQNEQFF. Variable domain in full (rest from reference TRBV9 and TRBJ2-1): DSGVTQTPKHLITATGQRVTLRCSPRSGDLSVYWYQQSLDQGLQFLIQYYNGEERAKGNILERFSAQQFPDLHSELNLSSLELGDSALYFCASSVGLAGQNEQFFGPGTRLTVL.

The chain joins TRBV10-3 to TRBJ2-5; 10 bases fit TRBD1. The trim removed 8 bases at V and 5 bases at J, leaving 11 bases unmatched. Per the germline V gene, CDR1 is ENHRY and CDR2 is SYGVKD. This CDR3 has 15 residues. The CDR3 nucleotides read TGTGCCATCTCAACCCGGGACAGGGGTGGGGAGACCCAGTACTTC. This sequence encodes CAISTRDRGGETQYF.

The chain combines TRBV2 with TRBJ2-2; D is undetermined. The germline gives CDR1 SNHLY, CDR2 FYNNEI. V lost 4 bases and J lost 2, with 8 bases in between. The CDR3 extends over 14 amino acids. CDR3 region: CASSASGNTGELFF. The CDR3 DNA follows: TGTGCCAGCAGTGCCTCGGGTAACACCGGGGAGCTGTTTTTT.

This clone was observed once. The chain has TRBV29-1 and TRBJ1-4, with 8 positions matching TRBD1. Per the germline V gene, CDR1 is SQVTM and CDR2 is ANQGSEA. V lost 7 bases, J lost 7 bases, and 5 bases stayed unmatched. The CDR3 extends over 12 amino acids. CDR3 loop: CSAGQGGEKLFF. CDR3 sequence (DNA): TGCAGCGCTGGACAGGGTGGTGAAAAACTGTTTTTT.

The chain carries TRBV7-2 and TRBJ1-2, with D tentatively TRBD1 (6 bases). Germline CDR1 and CDR2: SGHTA and FQGNSA. The V and J ends lost 0 bases and 1 base respectively, with 12 bases between them. This CDR3 comprises 16 residues. CDR3 protein: CASSLATGWGNYGYTF. CDR3 nucleotides: TGTGCCAGCAGCTTAGCTACAGGGTGGGGTAACTATGGCTACACCTTC.

The gene calls are TRBV5-1 and TRBJ2-5; 7 bases are a match to TRBD1. J lost 1 base, V lost 3 bases, and 6 bases had no gene match. The CDR3 runs to 15 residues. CDR1 SGHRS and CDR2 YFSETQ come from the germline V gene. The CDR3 bases are TGCGCCAGCAGCTCACTGGGACAGACCCAAGAGACCCAGTACTTC. Protein sequence: CASSSLGQTQETQYF.